The 18 T cell receptor beta chains presented below share a single source sample, sequenced in a study of CD4+ T cells in melanoma. The assay was immunoSEQ multiplex PCR, and TCRdb's table has in-frame clones only and misses some. The sample has some 13,000 clones, around 72% seen once. The sample comprised cells from a culture (not recorded whether cultured in vitro). These receptors came from a human donor with melanoma.

The rearrangement uses TRBV2 and TRBJ2-1; 9 bases line up with TRBD2. The CDR3 totals 13 residues. The germline V gene has CDR1 SNHLY and CDR2 FYNNEI. Trimming removed 7 bases from V and 6 bases from J; junction bases left unmatched: 4. This CDR3 is CASTLSGGNEQFF. The CDR3 DNA reads TGTGCCAGCACCCTTAGCGGGGGCAATGAGCAGTTCTTC.

The rearrangement uses TRBV11-2 and TRBJ2-1; either TRBD1 or TRBD2 may supply D (5 bases each). The CDR3 runs to 17 residues. Germline CDR1 SGHAT, CDR2 FQNNGV. Trimming stripped 3 bases from V and 5 bases from J, with 20 bases between. CDR3 in amino acids: CASSFGASRFVDNEQFF. CDR3 sequence (DNA): TGTGCCAGCAGCTTCGGGGCTAGTAGGTTCGTAGACAATGAGCAGTTCTTC.

This clone is a singleton in its sample. The chain's CDR3 is CASSTGTGVQPQHF. CDR3 bases: TGTGCCAGCAGTACAGGGACAGGGGTTCAGCCCCAGCATTTT. The chain recombines TRBV28 with TRBJ1-5; TRBD1 agrees at 10 bases. The CDR3 totals 14 residues. Germline V lookup: CDR1 MDHEN, CDR2 SYDVKM. Germline trimming cut 5 bases from V and 6 bases from J; bases unmatched to any gene: 4.

The chain recombines TRBV29-1 with TRBJ2-3; TRBD1 or TRBD2 may be the D gene (5 bases each). V dropped 7 bases and J dropped 5 bases, with 16 bases sitting between them. Germline V lookup: CDR1 SQVTM, CDR2 ANQGSEA. The CDR3 spans 13 residues. The CDR3 nucleotides are TGCAGCGCCTCCCGGGACCTACGAGATACGCAGTATTTT. Amino acids: CSASRDLRDTQYF.

The V call is TRBV7-9, the J call TRBJ2-1, with 7 bases aligning to TRBD1. The J segment lost 2 bases and the V segment lost 3 bases, leaving 4 bases of the junction unmatched. The CDR3 covers 15 residues. The germline gives CDR1 SEHNR, CDR2 FQNEAQ (reference sequence). This CDR3 reads CASSLGDSPYNEQFF. DNA of the CDR3: TGTGCCAGCAGCTTGGGGGACAGCCCCTACAATGAGCAGTTCTTC.

This clone showed up just a few times. The chain links TRBV4-1 to TRBJ2-5; possibly TRBD1 or TRBD2 for D (5 bases each). V lost 4 bases and J lost 5, with 17 bases in between. Germline values: CDR1 MGHRA, CDR2 YSYEKL. The CDR3 length is 15 residues. As DNA, the CDR3 is TGCGCCAGCAGCCTCGGGGCCGGGGTTCGGGAGACCCAGTACTTC. Encoded protein: CASSLGAGVRETQYF.

V and J are TRBV11-3 and TRBJ2-4; D is ambiguous. This CDR3 is built from 15 residues. Trimming shortened V by 4 bases and J by 0 bases, and 10 bases separated the two germline ends. Per germline, CDR1 SGHNT and CDR2 YENEEA. The CDR3 loop is CASSSRKLAKNIQYF. The DNA for the CDR3 is TGTGCCAGCAGCTCGCGAAAATTAGCCAAAAACATTCAGTACTTC.

The chain is built from TRBV10-1 and TRBJ1-4; TRBD1 matches 7 bases. The V gene end was trimmed by 0 bases and the J gene end by 7 bases; junction bases not matched to a gene: 5. CDR1 is WNHNN and CDR2 is SYGVQD in the germline V gene (reference sequence). This CDR3 comprises 15 residues. The CDR3 DNA sequence: TGCGCCAGCAGTGAGTCGGGACAGACCGGTGAAAAACTGTTTTTT. It translates to CASSESGQTGEKLFF.

This clone is termed medium-sized. J is TRBJ2-2 and V is TRBV18; 9 bases map to TRBD1. The CDR3 spans 16 residues. V lost 2 bases and J lost 4; bases outside the gene matches: 5. Germline assignment: CDR1 KGHSH and CDR2 LQKENI. CDR3 sequence: CASSPAGQGSTGELFF. DNA of the CDR3: TGTGCCAGCTCACCAGCGGGACAGGGCTCCACCGGGGAGCTGTTTTTT.

Written as DNA, the CDR3 is TGTGCCAGCAGCGACAGGGGGCGGTTAGTCGAGCAGTACTTC. Translating gives CASSDRGRLVEQYF. The chain employs TRBV6-5 and TRBJ2-7; 10 positions agree with TRBD1. The CDR3 loop spans 14 amino acids. From germline, CDR1 is MNHEY and CDR2 SVGAGI. Trimming took 6 bases from V and 6 from J; bases not matched to a gene: 8.

J is TRBJ2-3 and V is TRBV6-1; 8 bases fit TRBD2. This CDR3 is 15 amino acids long. In germline, CDR1 is MNHNS, CDR2 SASEGT. V trimming: 6 bases; J trimming: 0 bases; junction bases outside the gene matches: 5. CDR3 coding DNA: TGTGCCAGCAGATTACTAGCGGTCAGCACAGATACGCAGTATTTT. Its translation: CASRLLAVSTDTQYF.

The gene calls are TRBV7-3 and TRBJ1-1, with a weak D call TRBD1 (5 bases). Germline lookup yields CDR1 SGHTA and CDR2 FQGTGA. The CDR3 sequence is 13 residues long. V shed 2 bases and J shed 7 bases, with 11 bases lying between them. CDR3 nucleotide sequence: TGTGCCAGCAGCTTAGGGGGGGAGGATGAAGCTTTCTTT. Translation: CASSLGGEDEAFF.

The CDR3 DNA reads as TGTGCCAGTAGTATCCTGGGGGAGAACTATGGCTACACCTTC. This translates into CASSILGENYGYTF. V gene TRBV19 combines with J gene TRBJ1-2, with D possibly being TRBD1 (5 bases). The germline gives CDR1 LNHDA, CDR2 SQIVND (reference sequence). Trimming removed 3 bases from V and 2 bases from J, with 10 bases in between. The CDR3 contains 14 residues.

This clone was detected a few times. The chain joins TRBV5-1 to TRBJ1-2, with D possibly TRBD1 on 6 matching bases. V was pared by 3 bases and J by 3 bases, with 9 bases between. Germline CDR1 and CDR2: SGHRS and YFSETQ. The CDR3 extends over 13 amino acids. The CDR3 loop is CASSSDSHYGYTF. CDR3 DNA: TGCGCCAGCAGCTCGGACAGCCACTATGGCTACACCTTC.

The rearrangement links TRBV5-1 to TRBJ2-5; possibly TRBD1 for D (5 bases). Trimming took 0 bases from V and 4 from J, leaving 13 bases between them. The CDR3 is made up of 15 amino acids. Germline assignment: CDR1 SGHRS and CDR2 YFSETQ. CDR3 amino acids: CASSLALDTVETQYF. The CDR3 nucleotides read TGCGCCAGCAGCTTGGCCTTGGACACGGTAGAGACCCAGTACTTC.

The chain links TRBV19 to TRBJ1-4; D is unresolved. CDR1 is LNHDA, CDR2 SQIVND, per germline (reference sequence). The CDR3 is made up of 11 amino acids. The germline V and J ends were trimmed by 9 bases and 7 bases, with 9 bases remaining between them. The CDR3 sequence: CASQIGEKLFF. The CDR3 DNA is TGTGCCAGCCAGATAGGTGAAAAACTGTTTTTT.

The J gene is TRBJ1-2, the V gene TRBV5-8; 7 nucleotides agree with TRBD1. Unmatched junction bases numbered 7, after V lost 4 bases and J lost 7 bases. The length of the CDR3 is 13 residues. Germline V gene data show CDR1 as SGHTS and CDR2 as YDEGEE. The CDR3 region is CASSRDSLTGYTF. In DNA form, the CDR3 reads TGTGCCAGCAGCAGGGACAGCTTAACTGGCTACACCTTC.

This clone was detected only a few times. This chain's CDR3 is CASSPTTKTGNYGYTF. The CDR3 DNA reads TGTGCCAGCAGCCCCACTACGAAGACAGGGAACTATGGCTACACCTTC. The V call is TRBV7-9, the J call TRBJ1-2; 7 nucleotides match TRBD1. Germline trimming cut 5 bases from V and 2 bases from J; bases unmatched to any gene: 11. The CDR3 is 16 residues long. Germline CDR1 and CDR2: SEHNR and FQNEAQ (reference sequence).